This TCR beta chain was sequenced during a study of blood T cell repertoires in COVID-19. Germline V gene sequence: CDR1 SGHNT, CDR2 YYREEE (reference sequence). Trimming shortened V by 1 base and J by 1 base, and 2 bases separated the two germline ends. CDR3 length: 12 residues. This clone has just one count. Generated by immunoSEQ multiplex PCR, the TCRdb table keeps only in-frame clones and is missing some. This table has roughly 250,000 clones, more than 65% appearing once. The chain has TRBV5-4 and TRBJ1-1; D is ambiguous. Material: peripheral blood. The sequence derives from a woman in her thirties or forties with active or convalescent COVID-19. CDR3 protein: CASSLRNTEAFF. CDR3 nucleotides: TGTGCCAGCAGCTTGCGGAACACTGAAGCTTTCTTT.